This T cell receptor (beta chain) was recovered during a study of T cell clonality in common variable immunodeficiency. Heparinized whole blood, about 5 to 8.5 ml, came from each donor. The table lists this clone with many counts. Assay: immunoSEQ multiplex PCR; the TCRdb copy retains only in-frame clones and omits some. This set yields fewer than 75,000 clones and no singletons; the top ten hold around 1.7%. The receptor comes from a person aged 18 to 75 in good health. Material: peripheral blood mononuclear cells.

Incomplete CDR3 DNA: TGTGCCAGCAGCCACCTTGACAGAGACGAG. This sequence encodes CASSHLDRDE. The full CDR3 protein reads CASSHLDRDEQYF. The chain joins TRBV11-3 to TRBJ2-7, with D tentatively TRBD1 (5 bases). The read comes to an end 3 residues before the CDR3 does, leaving the germline J gene to fill in the end. Germline V lookup: CDR1 SGHNT, CDR2 YENEEA. The CDR3 length is 13 residues. V lost 5 bases, J lost 5 bases, and 13 bases lay in between. Drawing the rest from reference TRBV11-3 and TRBJ2-7, the complete variable domain is EAGVVQSPRYKIIEKKQPVAFWCNPISGHNTLYWYLQNLGQGPELLIRYENEEAVDDSQLPKDRFSAERLKGVDSTLKIQPAELGDSAVYLCASSHLDRDEQYFGPGTRLTVT.